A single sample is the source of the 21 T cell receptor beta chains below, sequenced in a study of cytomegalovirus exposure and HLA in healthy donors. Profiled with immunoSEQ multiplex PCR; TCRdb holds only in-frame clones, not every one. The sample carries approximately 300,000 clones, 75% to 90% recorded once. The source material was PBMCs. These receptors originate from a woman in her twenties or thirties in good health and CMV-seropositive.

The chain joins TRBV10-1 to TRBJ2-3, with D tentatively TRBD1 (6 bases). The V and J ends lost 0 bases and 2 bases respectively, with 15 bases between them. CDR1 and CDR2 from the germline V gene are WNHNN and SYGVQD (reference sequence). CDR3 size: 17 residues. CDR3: CASSESLVDSPTDTQYF. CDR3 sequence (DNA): TGCGCCAGCAGTGAGTCGCTCGTGGACAGTCCCACAGATACGCAGTATTTT.

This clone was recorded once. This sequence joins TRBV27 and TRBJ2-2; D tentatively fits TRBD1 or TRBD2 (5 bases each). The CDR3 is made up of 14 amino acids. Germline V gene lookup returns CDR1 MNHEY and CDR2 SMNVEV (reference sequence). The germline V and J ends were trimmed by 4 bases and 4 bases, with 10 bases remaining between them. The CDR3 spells CASSSGRSTGELFF. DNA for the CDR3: TGTGCCAGCAGTTCGGGACGATCCACCGGGGAGCTGTTTTTT.

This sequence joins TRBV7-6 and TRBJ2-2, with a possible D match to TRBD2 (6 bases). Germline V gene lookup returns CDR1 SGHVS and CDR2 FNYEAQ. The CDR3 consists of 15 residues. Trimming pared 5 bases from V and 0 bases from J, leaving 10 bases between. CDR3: CASSLGLPNTGELFF. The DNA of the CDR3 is TGTGCCAGCAGCCTGGGACTTCCGAACACCGGGGAGCTGTTTTTT.

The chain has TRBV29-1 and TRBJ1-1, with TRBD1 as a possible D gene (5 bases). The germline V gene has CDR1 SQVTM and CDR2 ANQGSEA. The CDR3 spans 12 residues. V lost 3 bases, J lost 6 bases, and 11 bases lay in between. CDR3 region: CSVEYLGAEAFF. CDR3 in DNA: TGCAGCGTTGAGTATCTGGGGGCTGAAGCTTTCTTT.

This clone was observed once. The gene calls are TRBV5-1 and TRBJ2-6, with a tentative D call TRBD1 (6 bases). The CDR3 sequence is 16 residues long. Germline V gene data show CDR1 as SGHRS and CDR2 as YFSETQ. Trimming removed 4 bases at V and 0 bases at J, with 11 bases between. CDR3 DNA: TGCGCCAGCAGCGTGGGACACAACTCTGGGGCCAACGTCCTGACTTTC. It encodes CASSVGHNSGANVLTF.

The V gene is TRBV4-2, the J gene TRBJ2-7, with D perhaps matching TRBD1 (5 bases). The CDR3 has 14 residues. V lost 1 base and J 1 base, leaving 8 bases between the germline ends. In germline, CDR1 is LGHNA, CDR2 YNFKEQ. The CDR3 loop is CASSQVGQSYEQYF. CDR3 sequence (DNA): TGTGCCAGCAGCCAAGTGGGGCAGTCCTACGAGCAGTACTTC.

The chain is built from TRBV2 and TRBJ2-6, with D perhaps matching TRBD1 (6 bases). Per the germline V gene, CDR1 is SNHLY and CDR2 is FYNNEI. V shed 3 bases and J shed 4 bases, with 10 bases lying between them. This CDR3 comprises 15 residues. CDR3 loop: CASSETGFGANVLTF. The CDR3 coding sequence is TGTGCCAGCAGTGAGACAGGATTCGGGGCCAACGTCCTGACTTTC.

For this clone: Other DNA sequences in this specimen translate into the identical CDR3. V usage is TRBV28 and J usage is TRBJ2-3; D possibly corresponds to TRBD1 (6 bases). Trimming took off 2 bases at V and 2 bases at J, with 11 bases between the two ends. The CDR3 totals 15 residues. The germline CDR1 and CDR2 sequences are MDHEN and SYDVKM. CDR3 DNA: TGTGCCAGCAGTTTACTGGGGGCGTCCACAGATACGCAGTATTTT. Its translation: CASSLLGASTDTQYF. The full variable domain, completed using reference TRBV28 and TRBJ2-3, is DVKVTQSSRYLVKRTGEKVFLECVQDMDHENMFWYRQDPGLGLRLIYFSYDVKMKEKGDIPEGYSVSREKKERFSLILESASTNQTSMYLCASSLLGASTDTQYFGPGTRLTVL.

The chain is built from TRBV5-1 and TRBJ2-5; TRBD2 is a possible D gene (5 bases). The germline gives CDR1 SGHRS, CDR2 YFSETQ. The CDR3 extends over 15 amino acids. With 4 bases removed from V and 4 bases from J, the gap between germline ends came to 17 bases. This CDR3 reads CASSPTLGILETQYF. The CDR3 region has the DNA TGCGCCAGCAGCCCCACTCTCGGGATTCTAGAGACCCAGTACTTC.

In DNA, the CDR3 is TGTGCCAGCAGCGTAGAGGCTCAGGGGTACGAGCAGTACTTC. Its translation: CASSVEAQGYEQYF. V gene TRBV9 combines with J gene TRBJ2-7; maybe TRBD1 (6 bases). CDR3 size: 14 residues. Per germline, CDR1 SGDLS and CDR2 YYNGEE. V was pared by 0 bases and J by 4 bases, with 11 bases between.

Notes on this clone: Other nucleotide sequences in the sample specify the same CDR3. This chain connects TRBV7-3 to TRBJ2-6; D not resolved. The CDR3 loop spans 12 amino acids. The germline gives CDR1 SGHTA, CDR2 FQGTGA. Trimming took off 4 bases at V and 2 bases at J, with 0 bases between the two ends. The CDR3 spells CASSSGANVLTF. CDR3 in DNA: TGTGCCAGCAGCTCTGGGGCCAACGTCCTGACTTTC. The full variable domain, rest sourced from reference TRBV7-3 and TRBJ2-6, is GAGVSQTPSNKVTEKGKYVELRCDPISGHTALYWYRQSLGQGPEFLIYFQGTGAADDSGLPNDRFFAVRPEGSVSTLKIQRTERGDSAVYLCASSSGANVLTFGAGSRLTVL.

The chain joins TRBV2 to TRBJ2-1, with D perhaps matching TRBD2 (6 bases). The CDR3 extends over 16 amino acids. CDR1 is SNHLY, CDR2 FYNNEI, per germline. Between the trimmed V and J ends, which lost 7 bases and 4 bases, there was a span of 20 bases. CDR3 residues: CASKATWGESYNEQFF. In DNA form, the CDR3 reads TGTGCCAGCAAGGCGACGTGGGGGGAGTCTTACAATGAGCAGTTCTTC.

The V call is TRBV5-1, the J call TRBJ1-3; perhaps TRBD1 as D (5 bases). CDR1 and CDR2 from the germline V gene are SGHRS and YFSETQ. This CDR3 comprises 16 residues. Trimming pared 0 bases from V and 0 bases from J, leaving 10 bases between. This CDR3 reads CASSLGQLSSGNTIYF. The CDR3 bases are TGCGCCAGCAGCTTGGGACAGCTTTCCTCTGGAAACACCATATATTTT.

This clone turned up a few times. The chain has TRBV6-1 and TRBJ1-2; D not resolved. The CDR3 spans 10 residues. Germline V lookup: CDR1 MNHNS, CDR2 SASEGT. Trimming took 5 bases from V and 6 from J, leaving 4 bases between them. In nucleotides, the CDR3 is TGTGCCAGCAGTCTTGATGGCTACACCTTC. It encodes CASSLDGYTF.

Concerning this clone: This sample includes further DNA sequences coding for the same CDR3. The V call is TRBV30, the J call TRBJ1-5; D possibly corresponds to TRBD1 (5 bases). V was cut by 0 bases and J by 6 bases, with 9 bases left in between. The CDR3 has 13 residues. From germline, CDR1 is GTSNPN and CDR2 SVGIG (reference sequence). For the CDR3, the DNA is TGTGCCTGGAGTGTTGGGGGTTCTCAGCCCCAGCATTTT. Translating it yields CAWSVGGSQPQHF.

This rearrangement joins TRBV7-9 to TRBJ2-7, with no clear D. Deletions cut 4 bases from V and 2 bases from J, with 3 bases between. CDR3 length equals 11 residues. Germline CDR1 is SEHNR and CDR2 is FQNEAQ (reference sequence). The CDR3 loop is CASSSTYEQYF. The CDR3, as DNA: TGTGCCAGCAGCTCTACCTACGAGCAGTACTTC.

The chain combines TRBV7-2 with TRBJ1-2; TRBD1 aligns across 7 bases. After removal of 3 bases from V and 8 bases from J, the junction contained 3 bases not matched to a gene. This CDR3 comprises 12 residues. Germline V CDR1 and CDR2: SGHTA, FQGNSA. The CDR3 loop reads CASSFVTGGYTF. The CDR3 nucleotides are TGTGCCAGCAGCTTCGTGACAGGGGGCTACACCTTC.

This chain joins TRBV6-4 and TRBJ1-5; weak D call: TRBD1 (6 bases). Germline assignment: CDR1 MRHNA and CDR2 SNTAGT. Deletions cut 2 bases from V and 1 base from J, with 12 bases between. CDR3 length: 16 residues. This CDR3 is CASSDPGGLSNQPQHF. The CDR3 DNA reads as TGTGCCAGCAGTGACCCCGGGGGCCTCAGCAATCAGCCCCAGCATTTT.

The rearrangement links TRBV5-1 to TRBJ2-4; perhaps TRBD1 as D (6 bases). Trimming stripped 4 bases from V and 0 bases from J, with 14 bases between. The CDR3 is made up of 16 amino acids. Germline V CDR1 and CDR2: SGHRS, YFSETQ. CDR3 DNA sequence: TGCGCCAGCAGCGAACAGGGTGGCGAAGCCAAAAACATTCAGTACTTC. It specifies CASSEQGGEAKNIQYF.

CDR3 sequence: CASSGESTDTQYF. CDR3 in DNA: TGCGCCAGCAGCGGGGAGAGTACAGATACGCAGTATTTT. The chain combines TRBV5-1 with TRBJ2-3, with a tentative D call TRBD2 (5 bases). There are 13 residues in the CDR3. Trimming cost V 4 bases and J 3 bases, with 9 bases left between them. The germline V gene has CDR1 SGHRS and CDR2 YFSETQ. The full variable domain, rest sourced from reference TRBV5-1 and TRBJ2-3, is KAGVTQTPRYLIKTRGQQVTLSCSPISGHRSVSWYQQTPGQGLQFLFEYFSETQRNKGNFPGRFSGRQFSNSRSEMNVSTLELGDSALYLCASSGESTDTQYFGPGTRLTVL.

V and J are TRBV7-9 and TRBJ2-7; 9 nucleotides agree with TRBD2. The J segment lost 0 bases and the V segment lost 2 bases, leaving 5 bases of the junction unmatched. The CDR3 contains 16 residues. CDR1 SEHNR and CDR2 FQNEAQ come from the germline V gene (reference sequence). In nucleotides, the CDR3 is TGTGCCAGCAGCTTACCTCCTAGCGGGGTCTCCTACGAGCAGTACTTC. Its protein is CASSLPPSGVSYEQYF. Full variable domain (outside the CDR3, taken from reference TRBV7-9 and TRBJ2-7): DTGVSQNPRHKITKRGQNVTFRCDPISEHNRLYWYRQTLGQGPEFLTYFQNEAQLEKSRLLSDRFSAERPKGSFSTLEIQRTEQGDSAMYLCASSLPPSGVSYEQYFGPGTRLTVT.